This T cell receptor (beta chain) was recorded in a study of T-cell reconstitution after alpha-beta-depleted transplantation in children. Preparing the TCRbeta library involved the use of unique molecular identifiers. MiXCR, applied by TCRdb to the PCR reads, yields one record per CDR3 protein. The sample contains 450,000 to 600,000 distinct CDR3 sequences, 32% of which appear only once. The germline V gene has CDR1 SQVTM and CDR2 ANQGSEA. The CDR3 has 13 residues. With 4 bases clipped from V and 5 bases from J, the junction kept 5 bases outside the gene matches. The specimen was PBMCs from the stem cell graft donor, collected from the stem cell graft. The sequence came from a human donor who donated a stem cell graft to a child with aplastic anemia. The chain recombines TRBV29-1 with TRBJ2-1; the match to TRBD1 covers 7 bases. This CDR3 is CSVVGGYNNEQFF. The CDR3 DNA follows: TGCAGCGTTGTAGGGGGCTACAACAATGAGCAGTTCTTC.